This T cell receptor beta chain originates from a study of blood T cell repertoires in COVID-19. Study background: There were acute and convalescent COVID-19 samples, and they came from the United States, Italy and Spain.

Per the study methods: Counts of nucleated cells, estimated from reference gene primer amplification, were obtained. The table came from immunoSEQ multiplex PCR; TCRdb's copy has only in-frame clones and leaves some out. Clonal size and the V and J genes are those of that table, whereas D and trimming came from the DNA. The table includes about 210,000 clones, roughly 90% detected once. This CDR3 comprises 11 residues. V gave up 4 bases and J gave up 3 bases, with 2 bases separating them. The V and J genes are TRBV12-3 or TRBV12-4 and TRBJ2-3; D unclear. What was sequenced was peripheral blood. This sequence was found in a woman between 40 and 55 years old with acute or convalescent COVID-19. CDR3 amino acids: CASSSTDTQYF. CDR3 in DNA: TGTGCCAGCAGTTCGACAGATACGCAGTATTTT.